These 18 T cell receptor beta chains originate from one sample sequenced in a study of siplizumab effects on memory and regulatory T cells. Produced via immunoSEQ multiplex PCR; TCRdb's table is partial and in-frame only. This sample has about 120,000 clones, with 93% found just once. The sample consisted of non-Treg CD4+ T cells sorted from blood. These receptors were collected from a human donor in good health.

The V and J genes are TRBV5-1 and TRBJ2-1; 10 nucleotides agree with TRBD2. The CDR3 loop spans 17 amino acids. V shed 2 bases and J 0 bases; nucleotides not matched to a gene: 5. Germline loops: CDR1 SGHRS, CDR2 YFSETQ. CDR3 nucleotides: TGCGCCAGCAGCTTCGGAGCGGGGGGGCCCTCCTACAATGAGCAGTTCTTC. Amino acid sequence: CASSFGAGGPSYNEQFF.

The genes are TRBV5-1 and TRBJ2-3; TRBD2 matches 15 bases. This CDR3 spans 18 amino acids. V was pared by 4 bases and J by 1 base, with 7 bases of the junction left unmatched. The V gene's germline CDR1 is SGHRS and CDR2 YFSETQ. CDR3 amino acids: CASSPGTSGGLGTDTQYF. In DNA, the CDR3 is TGCGCCAGCAGCCCCGGGACTAGCGGGGGGCTGGGCACAGATACGCAGTATTTT. Full variable domain (missing parts from reference TRBV5-1 and TRBJ2-3): KAGVTQTPRYLIKTRGQQVTLSCSPISGHRSVSWYQQTPGQGLQFLFEYFSETQRNKGNFPGRFSGRQFSNSRSEMNVSTLELGDSALYLCASSPGTSGGLGTDTQYFGPGTRLTVL.

The genes are TRBV18 and TRBJ2-2, with unresolved D. CDR3 size: 17 residues. The ends were cut back, 3 bases at V and 0 bases at J, with 14 bases in the middle. Germline values: CDR1 KGHSH, CDR2 LQKENI. CDR3 protein: CASSPARRIPNTGELFF. The CDR3, as DNA: TGTGCCAGCTCACCTGCTCGCCGGATCCCGAACACCGGGGAGCTGTTTTTT.

The chain links TRBV11-2 to TRBJ2-2; TRBD2 agrees at 9 bases. Per germline, CDR1 SGHAT and CDR2 FQNNGV. With 3 bases clipped from V and 6 bases from J, the junction kept 5 bases outside the gene matches. The CDR3 is 15 amino acids. The CDR3 region has the DNA TGTGCCAGCAGCTTGGGAGCGGGGGGACCCGGGGAGCTGTTTTTT. Its protein product is CASSLGAGGPGELFF.

The chain carries TRBV27 and TRBJ2-1, with TRBD2 as a possible D gene (7 bases). CDR1 is MNHEY and CDR2 is SMNVEV in the germline V gene (reference sequence). This CDR3 is built from 16 residues. V was cut by 5 bases and J by 0 bases, with 14 bases left in between. CDR3 sequence (DNA): TGTGCCAGCAGTACACGGGGGGCCAGCTCCTACAATGAGCAGTTCTTC. Its translation: CASSTRGASSYNEQFF.

The chain joins TRBV6-4 to TRBJ1-1; TRBD1 might be the D (5 bases). Per the germline V gene, CDR1 is MRHNA and CDR2 is SNTAGT. Trimming took 3 bases from V and 0 from J, leaving 11 bases between them. The CDR3 consists of 15 residues. CDR3: CASSEQGGVNTEAFF. The CDR3 DNA is TGTGCCAGCAGTGAGCAGGGTGGGGTGAACACTGAAGCTTTCTTT.

The chain couples TRBV4-1 to TRBJ1-1, with TRBD1 as a possible D gene (5 bases). With 0 bases removed from V and 0 bases from J, the gap between germline ends came to 11 bases. Per the germline V gene, CDR1 is MGHRA and CDR2 is YSYEKL. This CDR3 has 16 residues. CDR3 DNA sequence: TGCGCCAGCAGCCAAGACGTGATCAGGGTGAACACTGAAGCTTTCTTT. Amino acids: CASSQDVIRVNTEAFF.

This CDR3 is CASRRPGGGAYEQYF. CDR3 DNA sequence: TGTGCCAGCAGGAGACCTGGCGGGGGGGCCTACGAGCAGTACTTC. The chain links TRBV13 to TRBJ2-7; TRBD2 matches 9 bases. The V and J ends lost 6 bases and 2 bases, in that order; junction bases with no gene match: 8. The germline gives CDR1 PRHDT, CDR2 FYEKMQ (reference sequence). The CDR3 totals 15 residues. Using reference TRBV13 and TRBJ2-7 for the parts outside the CDR3, the full variable domain is AAGVIQSPRHLIKEKRETATLKCYPIPRHDTVYWYQQGPGQDPQFLISFYEKMQSDKGSIPDRFSAQQFSDYHSELNMSSLELGDSALYFCASRRPGGGAYEQYFGPGTRLTVT.

This chain links TRBV5-4 with TRBJ1-3; weak D call: TRBD1 (5 bases). V was trimmed by 3 bases and J by 2 bases, leaving 12 bases between them. The CDR3 is 15 residues long. Germline loops: CDR1 SGHNT, CDR2 YYREEE (reference sequence). The CDR3 reads CASSSRLGAGNTIYF. In DNA form, the CDR3 reads TGTGCCAGCAGCTCCAGGTTGGGGGCTGGAAACACCATATATTTT.

This clone was counted a single time. This chain joins TRBV14 and TRBJ1-2; the D is unclear. V was clipped by 0 bases and J by 4 bases, with 9 bases between them. The CDR3 length is 14 residues. The germline V gene encodes CDR1 SGHDN and CDR2 FVKESK. The CDR3 here is CASSQDEPFYGYTF. As DNA, the CDR3 is TGTGCCAGCAGCCAAGATGAACCGTTCTATGGCTACACCTTC.

The chain links TRBV6-5 to TRBJ1-2; 11 bases map to TRBD1. V trimming: 6 bases; J trimming: 3 bases; junction bases outside the gene matches: 6. Germline CDR1 is MNHEY and CDR2 is SVGAGI. This CDR3 is 15 amino acids long. CDR3: CASRLDRGPYYGYTF. CDR3 DNA sequence: TGTGCCAGCAGACTGGACAGGGGGCCCTACTATGGCTACACCTTC.

The J gene is TRBJ2-3, the V gene TRBV5-1, with 13 bases lining up with TRBD2. The germline V gene encodes CDR1 SGHRS and CDR2 YFSETQ. The trim removed 4 bases at V and 3 bases at J, leaving 2 bases unmatched. CDR3 length: 15 amino acids. CDR3 DNA sequence: TGCGCCAGCAGCCGGACTAGCGGGGGAACAGATACGCAGTATTTT. Residues: CASSRTSGGTDTQYF.

The V and J genes are TRBV19 and TRBJ1-4, with D perhaps matching TRBD1 (5 bases). This CDR3 is 19 amino acids long. The germline V gene has CDR1 LNHDA and CDR2 SQIVND (reference sequence). Between the trimmed V and J ends, which lost 7 bases and 0 bases, there was a span of 24 bases. CDR3 sequence reads: CASISSPGRSPATNEKLFF. The CDR3 DNA reads as TGTGCCAGTATTAGTAGTCCGGGACGCAGCCCTGCAACTAATGAAAAACTGTTTTTT.

The rearrangement joins TRBV7-9 to TRBJ1-1; TRBD1 is a possible D gene (6 bases). Germline loops: CDR1 SEHNR, CDR2 FQNEAQ (reference sequence). V was trimmed by 3 bases and J by 5 bases, leaving 10 bases between them. CDR3 length equals 13 residues. The CDR3 nucleotides are TGTGCCAGCAGCTTGGACAGTCTAACTGAAGCTTTCTTT. Encoded protein: CASSLDSLTEAFF.

This clone appeared a single time. The chain joins TRBV10-2 to TRBJ2-4, with D possibly being TRBD1 or TRBD2 (6 bases each). The length of the CDR3 is 17 residues. The germline V and J ends were trimmed by 8 bases and 3 bases, with 23 bases remaining between them. Germline V CDR1 and CDR2: WSHSY, SAAADI. DNA for the CDR3: TGCGCCAGCCTAACGAGCCTTCCCGGGGGCGACAAAAACATTCAGTACTTC. Protein product: CASLTSLPGGDKNIQYF.

The chain is built from TRBV6-5 and TRBJ1-2; 9 bases align to TRBD1. CDR3 size: 16 residues. CDR1 and CDR2 (germline): MNHEY, SVGAGI. The ends lost 0 bases at V and 7 bases at J; junction bases unmatched: 9. This chain's CDR3 is CASSYSSTGGAGGYTF. The CDR3, as DNA: TGTGCCAGCAGTTACTCATCTACAGGGGGCGCCGGTGGCTACACCTTC.

The rearrangement links TRBV10-3 to TRBJ1-5; maybe TRBD1 (5 bases). The germline CDR1 and CDR2 sequences are ENHRY and SYGVKD. V lost 0 bases and J lost 0, with 12 bases in between. This CDR3 has 17 residues. The CDR3 DNA sequence: TGTGCCATCAGTGAGTCGACTAAGACAGCTAGCAATCAGCCCCAGCATTTT. It encodes CAISESTKTASNQPQHF.

This clone was seen a single time. This chain connects TRBV5-4 to TRBJ2-2; unclear D gene. Trimming took 0 bases from V and 1 from J, leaving 4 bases between them. This CDR3 region has 14 residues. The germline V gene has CDR1 SGHNT and CDR2 YYREEE (reference sequence). CDR3 in amino acids: CASSLDWNTGELFF. CDR3 in DNA: TGTGCCAGCAGCTTGGACTGGAACACCGGGGAGCTGTTTTTT.